The 9 T cell receptor beta chains below come from one sample, sequenced in a study of human T cells and chemical hapten exposure. TCRdb ran MiXCR on the RACE reads and lists one entry per CDR3 protein. Of 350,000 or so distinct CDR3 sequences listed, about 7% are singletons. Documented time point: patch test 1, 2 weeks after DPC sensitization. The treatment here: therapeutic diphenylcyclopropenone sensitization with weekly scalp DPC. Sequencing was performed on whole blood, taken in connection with sensitization to the hapten diphenylcyclopropenone (DPC). The receptors originated from a woman younger than 30 with alopecia areata. Some clones in this sample may be carry-over from other donors' samples.

Ten or more counts support this clonotype. The rearrangement joins TRBV5-1 to TRBJ2-3, with D maybe TRBD1 (5 bases). This CDR3 contains 16 residues. V dropped 4 bases and J dropped 1 base, with 16 bases sitting between them. Germline V gene lookup returns CDR1 SGHRS and CDR2 YFSETQ. CDR3 in amino acids: CASSNSKQGGTDTQYF. DNA of the CDR3: TGCGCCAGCAGCAATTCTAAGCAAGGGGGCACAGATACGCAGTATTTT.

The chain recombines TRBV3-1 with TRBJ2-1; possibly TRBD1 for D (7 bases). CDR1 LGHDT and CDR2 YNNKEL come from the germline V gene (reference sequence). This CDR3 region has 13 residues. V gave up 11 bases and J gave up 5 bases, with 16 bases separating them. In DNA, the CDR3 is TGTGCCTCAGGAGGGACAGCTAACAATGAGCAGTTCTTC. As protein: CASGGTANNEQFF.

This clonotype came up many times. This chain connects TRBV10-3 to TRBJ2-3; D gene unclear. Germline V CDR1 and CDR2: ENHRY, SYGVKD. Trimming took 4 bases from V and 0 from J, leaving 11 bases between them. CDR3 size: 15 residues. The CDR3 nucleotides are TGTGCCATCAGTGGTCCCCCGGCTAGCACAGATACGCAGTATTTT. Protein: CAISGPPASTDTQYF.

There are many counts of this clonotype. V gene TRBV13 combines with J gene TRBJ1-1; D gene unclear. The CDR3 runs to 19 residues. Trimming shortened V by 2 bases and J by 4 bases, and 26 bases separated the two germline ends. Per germline, CDR1 PRHDT and CDR2 FYEKMQ (reference sequence). CDR3 DNA: TGTGCCAGCAGCTTAAGCTTAGCGGGAGTGCGAACGGAAGTCACTGAAGCTTTCTTT. Protein product: CASSLSLAGVRTEVTEAFF.

This clonotype appeared a few times. This chain uses TRBV18 with TRBJ2-7; a weak D match, TRBD2 (5 bases). The ends were cut back, 3 bases at V and 0 bases at J, with 12 bases in the middle. From germline, CDR1 is KGHSH and CDR2 LQKENI. The CDR3 sequence is 15 residues long. CDR3 DNA: TGTGCCAGCTCACCTACTAGGGCGAGCTCCTACGAGCAGTACTTC. Protein: CASSPTRASSYEQYF.

The chain recombines TRBV7-3 with TRBJ1-6; possible D gene TRBD1, 5 bases. Germline CDR1 is SGHTA and CDR2 is FQGTGA. V was trimmed by 5 bases and J by 7 bases, leaving 12 bases between them. CDR3 length equals 14 residues. The CDR3 nucleotides read TGTGCCAGCAGCCGCGGGACGGAGAATTCACCCCTCCACTTT. This encodes CASSRGTENSPLHF.

The CDR3 DNA follows: TGCGCCAGCAGCCAAGAAGGGCTGACTAATGAAAAACTGTTTTTT. As protein: CASSQEGLTNEKLFF. J is TRBJ1-4 and V is TRBV4-1; D is undetermined. CDR1 is MGHRA and CDR2 is YSYEKL in the germline V gene. This CDR3 contains 15 residues. Trimming cost V 0 bases and J 2 bases, with 7 bases left between them.

The chain links TRBV12-3 or TRBV12-4 to TRBJ1-4; D is unresolved. The CDR3 loop spans 15 amino acids. V was pared by 5 bases and J by 3 bases, with 13 bases between. Here the CDR3 reads CASSHSVRANEKLFF. The CDR3 region has the DNA TGTGCCAGCAGTCATTCGGTACGGGCTAATGAAAAACTGTTTTTT.

This clonotype has a handful of counts. The CDR3 region is CASSAQGGTGYGYTF. The CDR3 DNA reads as TGTGCCAGCAGCGCACAGGGGGGGACAGGCTATGGCTACACCTTC. The chain uses TRBV9 and TRBJ1-2; 8 nucleotides match TRBD1. V gave up 3 bases and J gave up 4 bases; unmatched junction bases: 8. This CDR3 contains 15 residues. The germline V gene has CDR1 SGDLS and CDR2 YYNGEE.